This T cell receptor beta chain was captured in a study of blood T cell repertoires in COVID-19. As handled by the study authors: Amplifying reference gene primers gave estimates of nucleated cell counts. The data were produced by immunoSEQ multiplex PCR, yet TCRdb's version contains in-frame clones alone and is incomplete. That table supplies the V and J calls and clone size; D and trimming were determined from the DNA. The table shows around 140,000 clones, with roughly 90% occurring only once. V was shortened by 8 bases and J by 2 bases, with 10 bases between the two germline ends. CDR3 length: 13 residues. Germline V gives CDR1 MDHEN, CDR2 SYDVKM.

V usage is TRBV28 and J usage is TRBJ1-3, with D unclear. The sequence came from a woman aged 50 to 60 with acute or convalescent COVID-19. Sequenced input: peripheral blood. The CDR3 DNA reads TGTGCCAGCTCAGTGATAACTGGAAACACCATATATTTT. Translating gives CASSVITGNTIYF.